What follows describes a single T cell receptor (beta chain). This clonotype has just a few counts. Its cognate antigen has yet to be identified. Base qualities are missing; no much larger clone stands one base away. The data are from a study of blood T cells in healthy people across ages (dated by TCRdb to between 2015 and 2017). Context from the whole study: Template switching captured roughly one uniquely barcoded TCR beta cDNA molecule per two T cells in model experiments. To track age-related changes in TCR beta repertoire diversity, the study relied on deep sequencing normalized with unique cDNA molecular identifiers. The donors were divided into four age groups: young (average 16 years), middle-aged (roughly 42), aged (around 59) and long-lived (82). To avoid experimental bias, donors of different ages were distributed randomly across sequencing lanes. Using the same blood draw, the study looked at two additional independent replicas of 1 million unique cDNA reads for two donors, one aged 18 to 29 and the other aged 80 or older. Broad study findings and their caveats: Bulk unsorted PBMC profiling prevented conclusive comparison of naive and antigen-experienced compartments. Compared with the aged group, more naive CD4+ T cells, fewer expanded clones and increased TCR diversity were shown by the long-lived group, suggesting age selection. Observed TCR beta diversity per million T cells fell roughly linearly with age, and a significant reduction was already apparent by age around 40. Because donor CMV infection status was unknown, age-related changes in expanded clonotypes were potentially confounded. Total diversity estimates from one million sequenced T cells were considered lower bounds and underestimates. There was a strong correlation between observed TCR beta diversity and the percentage of naive T cells measured by flow cytometry.

Donors were roughly 40 systemically healthy Caucasian individuals from Russia aged roughly 6 to 90 years. Ten milliliters of peripheral blood were collected from each donor into EDTA-treated Vacutainer tubes. PBMCs were isolated by Ficoll-Paque density-gradient centrifugation, with at least 7 million obtained per sample. Trizol reagent was used to extract total RNA from PBMCs, with at least 5 micrograms per sample. For every donor, an aliquot of PBMCs went through flow cytometry to measure the percentages of naive CD45RAhigh/CD27high T cells. The V end gives up 5 bases and the J end 6 bases, leaving 5 bases in the junction not matched to a gene. Spanning cysteine to phenylalanine, the CDR3 consists of 14 amino acids. The retained sequence is limited to the CDR3, 42 bases, with the frame set at the first base. CDR1 and CDR2 are read off the germline V gene as SGHTA and FQGNSA. The library was built by means of 5' RACE. Sequenced on an Illumina HiSeq 2500. A second PCR of roughly 6 to 11 cycles was run with a J-beta primer mix and a sample-barcoded 5' primer. A template-switch 5' adaptor carrying 12 random nucleotides introduced a unique molecular identifier onto each TCR beta cDNA molecule. Each sample yielded at least 3 million CDR3-containing paired-end reads. First-strand cDNA synthesis was performed from all RNA using the Mint cDNA synthesis kit, with priming by a TRBC-specific oligonucleotide. All cDNA was treated with uracil-DNA glycosylase and then went through a first 18-cycle PCR with the universal primers M1SS and BC2_uni_R. Under the source paper's analysis protocol: Each sample was normalized by randomly selecting 1 million high-quality reads, each carrying a distinct molecular identifier. Instead of being binned into consensus sequences, reads that shared molecular identifiers were thrown out. MiTCR, set to a Q25 quality threshold and the strictest error-elimination algorithm, was used for CDR3 identification, clonotype clustering and error correction. Lower-bound total TCR beta diversity was estimated with a nonparametric unseen species model using Euler transformation. TCRdb reworked the public reads: Q25 trimming with fastp, MiXCR clone assembly, productive beta chains retained. Entries that share a CDR3 protein sequence are merged under the most common genes and DNA. These V and J calls derive from TCRdb rather than the authors' analysis. The sample table contains about a million distinct CDR3 sequences; only one count was recorded for around two fifths of them. Roughly 14% of the sample is held by the ten biggest clonotypes.

Sequencing input: blood. This chain joins TRBV7-2 to TRBJ2-3, with 10 middle bases fitting TRBD2. This receptor was taken from a young man in good health. The bases read TGTGCCAGCAGCCGTAGCGGGGGGCGGGATACGCAGTATTTT. Protein translation: CASSRSGGRDTQYF.